Below, 9 T cell receptor beta chains from the same sample are listed, as sequenced in a study of CD8+ T cells in alopecia areata. RNA, once extracted, was reverse transcribed into cDNA for use as the sequencing template. TCRdb's table, derived via immunoSEQ multiplex PCR, lists solely in-frame clones and lacks some. The sample holds 170,000 or so clones, around 63% seen once. Specimen: CD4+ T cells sorted from blood, collected at week 0. The receptor set was obtained from a human donor with alopecia areata.

V gene TRBV29-1 combines with J gene TRBJ1-1; D might be TRBD1 (5 bases). The CDR3 is 13 residues long. The germline V gene has CDR1 SQVTM and CDR2 ANQGSEA. Trimming stripped 4 bases from V and 5 bases from J, with 14 bases between. The CDR3 region is CSVVGGSRTEAFF. DNA for the CDR3: TGCAGCGTTGTGGGGGGATCTAGAACTGAAGCTTTCTTT.

J is TRBJ1-2 and V is TRBV7-2; the match to TRBD1 covers 11 bases. CDR1 is SGHTA and CDR2 is FQGNSA in the germline V gene. CDR3 length equals 15 residues. Trimming cost V 5 bases and J 8 bases; bases outside gene matches: 10. The CDR3: CASSDQDRGQRGYTF. The CDR3 DNA reads as TGTGCCAGCAGCGACCAGGACAGGGGGCAACGAGGCTACACCTTC.

This clone turned up a few times. Other DNA variants within this sample encode the same CDR3. V is TRBV20-1 and J is TRBJ2-5; D is unresolved. V gave up 0 bases and J gave up 4 bases, with 0 bases separating them. This CDR3 spans 10 amino acids. Germline CDR1 reads DFQATT; CDR2 reads SNEGSKA (reference sequence). As DNA, the CDR3 is TGCAGTGCTAGAGAAGAGACCCAGTACTTC. This sequence encodes CSAREETQYF.

This clone was observed a few times. CDR3: CSVDSSGRPGIQYF. In DNA form, the CDR3 reads TGCAGCGTTGATTCGTCCGGCCGGCCCGGCATTCAGTACTTC. The J gene is TRBJ2-4, the V gene TRBV29-1; no clear D. CDR1 and CDR2 (germline): SQVTM, ANQGSEA. Trimming left V 3 bases short and J 9 bases short, with 18 bases between. CDR3 length equals 14 residues.

The chain is built from TRBV4-1 and TRBJ2-7; 11 positions agree with TRBD1. CDR1 and CDR2 (germline): MGHRA, YSYEKL. Trimming cost V 3 bases and J 1 base; bases outside gene matches: 2. This CDR3 is 15 amino acids long. CDR3: CASSHGQGASYEQYF. CDR3 nucleotides: TGCGCCAGCAGCCACGGACAGGGGGCTTCCTACGAGCAGTACTTC.

The V and J genes are TRBV29-1 and TRBJ1-2; D might be TRBD1 (5 bases). CDR1 and CDR2 (germline): SQVTM, ANQGSEA. V lost 7 bases and J 5 bases, leaving 14 bases between the germline ends. CDR3 size: 12 residues. As DNA, the CDR3 is TGCAGCGCCGACGGCGGGGCGTATGGCTACACCTTC. Translating gives CSADGGAYGYTF.

In DNA, the CDR3 is TGTGCCAGCAGCTTAACTGGGACATCTCAAGAGACCCAGTACTTC. This sequence encodes CASSLTGTSQETQYF. The rearrangement joins TRBV7-3 to TRBJ2-5; tentative D call: TRBD1 (6 bases). Germline V CDR1 and CDR2: SGHTA, FQGTGA. The CDR3 has 15 amino acids. Trimming stripped 0 bases from V and 2 bases from J, with 10 bases between.

This clone was seen a few times. The CDR3 coding sequence is TGTGCCACCAGCAGACCTCAGGGGCCCTACACCTTC. It yields the protein CATSRPQGPYTF. The chain is built from TRBV15 and TRBJ1-2, with D perhaps TRBD1 (6 bases). CDR1 and CDR2 (germline): LNHNV, YYDKDF (reference sequence). The CDR3 is 12 amino acids. The V end lost 2 bases, the J end lost 10 bases, and 11 bases lay between the germline ends.

In its sample, this clone was seen a few times. This chain joins TRBV4-1 and TRBJ1-1, with D hard to call. Trimming took 2 bases from V and 6 from J, leaving 7 bases between them. The CDR3 covers 12 residues. Germline V gives CDR1 MGHRA, CDR2 YSYEKL. The CDR3 reads CASSQTGSEAFF. In DNA, the CDR3 is TGCGCCAGCAGCCAAACGGGGTCTGAAGCTTTCTTT.